Listed below are T cell receptor beta chains from one sample, sequenced in a study of metastatic and nonmetastatic thyroid tumors. TCRdb re-called the PCR reads through MiXCR. Of about 20,000 clones in the sample, roughly a third were seen once. Sequenced input: blood. The receptors were sampled from a female donor with papillary thyroid cancer or a benign thyroid nodule (not recorded which). Some clones in this sample may be carry-over from other donors' samples. Each CDR3 is given without its conserved first and last residue. Each record gives: V gene, D gene, J gene, CDR3 protein. D genes are given only for firm matches.

v_gene: TRBV6-5; d_gene: .; j_gene: TRBJ1-4; CDR3aa: ASSYETTHEKLF
v_gene: TRBV6-1; d_gene: .; j_gene: TRBJ1-2; CDR3aa: ASSEARRTYGYT
v_gene: TRBV6-4; d_gene: TRBD1; j_gene: TRBJ2-3; CDR3aa: ASSDSAGGADTQY
v_gene: TRBV12-3/TRBV12-4; d_gene: .; j_gene: TRBJ1-4; CDR3aa: ASSGEGTNEKLF
v_gene: TRBV20-1; d_gene: .; j_gene: TRBJ1-4; CDR3aa: SAREGAANEKLF
v_gene: TRBV28; d_gene: .; j_gene: TRBJ2-7; CDR3aa: ASSREGDFPYEQY
v_gene: TRBV10-2; d_gene: .; j_gene: TRBJ1-2; CDR3aa: ASRARNLQGGGYT
v_gene: TRBV2; d_gene: .; j_gene: TRBJ2-7; CDR3aa: ASSAQWKYEQY
v_gene: TRBV30; d_gene: TRBD1; j_gene: TRBJ1-3; CDR3aa: AWSPGQGNTIY
v_gene: TRBV9; d_gene: .; j_gene: TRBJ1-3; CDR3aa: ASNVGGSSGNTIY
v_gene: TRBV11-2; d_gene: .; j_gene: TRBJ2-2; CDR3aa: ASSHRRGRNTGELF
v_gene: TRBV5-4; d_gene: .; j_gene: TRBJ2-7; CDR3aa: ASSLTWSEGSEQY
v_gene: TRBV11-1; d_gene: TRBD2; j_gene: TRBJ2-7; CDR3aa: ASSRRGGSYEQY
v_gene: TRBV19; d_gene: .; j_gene: TRBJ1-5; CDR3aa: ASSTGRISDQPQH
v_gene: TRBV6-5; d_gene: .; j_gene: TRBJ1-4; CDR3aa: ASSYTGIGVTNEKLF
v_gene: TRBV5-1; d_gene: .; j_gene: TRBJ2-3; CDR3aa: ASSRAQSTDTQY
v_gene: TRBV20-1; d_gene: TRBD2; j_gene: TRBJ2-1; CDR3aa: SARTSGSWNEQF
v_gene: TRBV11-2; d_gene: .; j_gene: TRBJ2-5; CDR3aa: ASSLGLRKETQY
v_gene: TRBV28; d_gene: .; j_gene: TRBJ2-4; CDR3aa: ASSPGTLTRENIQY
v_gene: TRBV19; d_gene: .; j_gene: TRBJ2-7; CDR3aa: ASSYSVTYEQY
v_gene: TRBV19; d_gene: .; j_gene: TRBJ2-3; CDR3aa: ASGLRGSTDTQY
v_gene: TRBV18; d_gene: TRBD1; j_gene: TRBJ1-4; CDR3aa: ASSGQGAREKLF
v_gene: TRBV6-1; d_gene: .; j_gene: TRBJ2-7; CDR3aa: ASSRKTCAYEHY
v_gene: TRBV2; d_gene: .; j_gene: TRBJ1-5; CDR3aa: ASRNREGSNQPQH
v_gene: TRBV20-1; d_gene: .; j_gene: TRBJ2-7; CDR3aa: SARGSASNEQY
v_gene: TRBV4-1; d_gene: TRBD2; j_gene: TRBJ2-5; CDR3aa: ASSQGLAGVLSGETQY
v_gene: TRBV19; d_gene: .; j_gene: TRBJ2-7; CDR3aa: ASSTRGGGHEQY
v_gene: TRBV6-1; d_gene: .; j_gene: TRBJ1-1; CDR3aa: ASSEGDGGEAF
v_gene: TRBV12-3/TRBV12-4; d_gene: .; j_gene: TRBJ1-1; CDR3aa: ASSLGGRGRTEAF
v_gene: TRBV6-1; d_gene: TRBD2; j_gene: TRBJ2-5; CDR3aa: ASSGLAGAQETQY
v_gene: TRBV30; d_gene: .; j_gene: TRBJ1-1; CDR3aa: AGGDSNTEAF
v_gene: TRBV7-8; d_gene: .; j_gene: TRBJ1-1; CDR3aa: ASSSESRVNTEAF
v_gene: TRBV11-2; d_gene: TRBD1; j_gene: TRBJ2-7; CDR3aa: ASSAINRGRRGEQY
v_gene: TRBV24-1; d_gene: TRBD1; j_gene: TRBJ2-1; CDR3aa: ATSDPEQGAGHNEQF
v_gene: TRBV9; d_gene: .; j_gene: TRBJ2-7; CDR3aa: ASSVGASYEQY
v_gene: TRBV19; d_gene: TRBD1; j_gene: TRBJ1-2; CDR3aa: ASRMTGVYGYT
v_gene: TRBV20-1; d_gene: .; j_gene: TRBJ1-6; CDR3aa: SASGDLPNSPLH
v_gene: TRBV6-2/TRBV6-3; d_gene: .; j_gene: TRBJ2-7; CDR3aa: ASSYEGGYEQY
v_gene: TRBV6-1; d_gene: .; j_gene: TRBJ2-1; CDR3aa: ASSLGALSMNEQF
v_gene: TRBV5-1; d_gene: .; j_gene: TRBJ2-3; CDR3aa: ASSLEDRDTDTQY
v_gene: TRBV19; d_gene: .; j_gene: TRBJ1-1; CDR3aa: ASSIILSNTEAF
v_gene: TRBV6-1; d_gene: .; j_gene: TRBJ1-3; CDR3aa: ASSEGDHRGNTIY
v_gene: TRBV9; d_gene: .; j_gene: TRBJ2-3; CDR3aa: ASSDPKGLY
v_gene: TRBV5-8; d_gene: .; j_gene: TRBJ1-1; CDR3aa: ASSFFGLMNTEAF
v_gene: TRBV6-1; d_gene: .; j_gene: TRBJ1-1; CDR3aa: ASSHGAPTEAF
v_gene: TRBV5-1; d_gene: .; j_gene: TRBJ2-1; CDR3aa: ASSSNRFQEQF
v_gene: TRBV6-2/TRBV6-3; d_gene: .; j_gene: TRBJ1-1; CDR3aa: ASRRNQGTEAF
v_gene: TRBV2; d_gene: TRBD1; j_gene: TRBJ2-7; CDR3aa: ASSRDRGRNEQY
v_gene: TRBV28; d_gene: .; j_gene: TRBJ2-7; CDR3aa: ASKSRDGAYEQY
v_gene: TRBV6-1; d_gene: .; j_gene: TRBJ2-1; CDR3aa: ASSEIAELSYNEQF
v_gene: TRBV5-4; d_gene: .; j_gene: TRBJ1-6; CDR3aa: ASSLTATRDNNSPLH